The subject of this entry is one T cell receptor (beta chain). TCRdb reprocessed the 5' RACE reads; each CDR3 protein has one entry and no DNA is given. The sample holds about 550,000 distinct CDR3 sequences. The sample originates from a study of T cells expressing NK-cell markers. Germline values: CDR1 SNHLY, CDR2 FYNNEI. This CDR3 has 13 residues. The TCR comes from a man younger than 35 in good health. This chain uses TRBV2 with TRBJ2-3; TCRdb returns TRBD1, unconfirmable since there is no DNA. Input material: blood T cells: a sorted CD56 or NKG2C T cell subset, CD4+ or CD8+ T cells, or bulk PBMC T cells (not recorded which). The CDR3 loop reads CATTGSSTDTQYF.